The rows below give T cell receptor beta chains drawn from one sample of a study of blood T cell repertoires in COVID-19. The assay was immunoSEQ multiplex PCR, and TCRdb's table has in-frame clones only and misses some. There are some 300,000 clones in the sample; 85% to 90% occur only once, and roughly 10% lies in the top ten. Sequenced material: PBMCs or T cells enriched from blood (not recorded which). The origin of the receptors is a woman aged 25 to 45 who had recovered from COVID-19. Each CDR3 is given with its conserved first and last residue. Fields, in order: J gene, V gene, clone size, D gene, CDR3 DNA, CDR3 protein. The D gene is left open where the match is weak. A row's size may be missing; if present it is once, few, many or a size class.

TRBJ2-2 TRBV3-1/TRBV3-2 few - TGTGCCAGCAGCTACTCCGGGGAGCTGTTTTTT CASSYSGELFF
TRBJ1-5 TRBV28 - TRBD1 TGTGCCAGCAGTTACAGGGGATTGAGCAATCAGCCCCAGCATTTT CASSYRGLSNQPQHF
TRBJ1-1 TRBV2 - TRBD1 TGTGCCAGCAGCCCTAATGGGCAGGGGGCCTACACTGAAGCTTTCTTT CASSPNGQGAYTEAFF
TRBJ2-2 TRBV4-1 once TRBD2 TGCGCCAGCAGCCAAGGCAGGACTAGCGGGAGGGCCTTCGGCACCGGGGAGCTGTTTTTT CASSQGRTSGRAFGTGELFF
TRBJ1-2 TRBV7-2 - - TGTGCCAGCAGCTTAGCGGCCGGGGGGGACTATGGCTACACCTTC CASSLAAGGDYGYTF
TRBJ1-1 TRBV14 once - TGTGCCAGCAGCCCCGTTCTGGCCAGGTACCACACTGAAGCTTTCTTT CASSPVLARYHTEAFF
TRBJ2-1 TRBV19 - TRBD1 TGTGCCAGTAGTACCCTGACAGGGTGGGGGAGCTCCTACAATGAGCAGTTCTTC CASSTLTGWGSSYNEQFF
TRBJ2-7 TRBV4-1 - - TGCGCCAGCAGCCCGAGGACTACCGACGAGCAGTACTTC CASSPRTTDEQYF
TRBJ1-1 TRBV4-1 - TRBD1 TGCGCCAGCAGCTTCCTCCCGGGACAGGGAAACACTGAAGCTTTCTTT CASSFLPGQGNTEAFF
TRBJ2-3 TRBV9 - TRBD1 TGTGCCAGCAGCGTAGCCGGGACAGGGGCCCCAGATACGCAGTATTTT CASSVAGTGAPDTQYF
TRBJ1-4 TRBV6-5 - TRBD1 TGTGCCAGCAGTTACTCTTGGGACAGGCTTAATGAAAAACTGTTTTTT CASSYSWDRLNEKLFF
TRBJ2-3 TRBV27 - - TGTGCCAGCAGTGCCCGGGTAGGTTATACGCAGTATTTT CASSARVGYTQYF
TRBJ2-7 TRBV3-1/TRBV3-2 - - TGTGCCAGCAGCCATGGAGGGAGGCCCTTCTCCTACGAGCAGTACTTC CASSHGGRPFSYEQYF
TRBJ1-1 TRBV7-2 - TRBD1 TGTGCCAGCAGCCTAAGACAGGGGACCCCTGAAGCTTTCTTT CASSLRQGTPEAFF
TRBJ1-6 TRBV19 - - TGTGCCAGTAGATCCTCAGTGGTCTCACCCCTCCACTTT CASRSSVVSPLHF
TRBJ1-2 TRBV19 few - TGTGCCAGTAGGACCTTGGACACAAACTATGGCTACACCTTC CASRTLDTNYGYTF
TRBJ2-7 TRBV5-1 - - TGCGCCAGCAGCTTGGGGCCGGACACCTACGAGCAGTACTTC CASSLGPDTYEQYF
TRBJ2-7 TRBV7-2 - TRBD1 TGTGCCAGCAGCCCCGGGACAGGGATTCCCTACGAGCAGTACTTC CASSPGTGIPYEQYF
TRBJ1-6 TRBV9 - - TGTGCCAGCAGGGGGGTGAAGACAGGATACGATAATTCACCCCTCCACTTT CASRGVKTGYDNSPLHF
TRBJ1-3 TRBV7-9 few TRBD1 TGTGCCAGCTCGAGACCCCGGGACAGGGAGGCGACCTCTGGAAACACCATATATTTT CASSRPRDREATSGNTIYF
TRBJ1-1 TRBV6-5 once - TGTGCCAGCAGTTACTCGAGGGGGGGCACTGAAGCTTTCTTT CASSYSRGGTEAFF
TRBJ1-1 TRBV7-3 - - TGTGCCAGCAGCTTGGGGCCAATGGGCGCTGAAGCTTTCTTT CASSLGPMGAEAFF
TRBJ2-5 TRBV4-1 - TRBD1 TGCGCCAGCAGCCATACAGGGGGCTTGGAGACCCAGTACTTC CASSHTGGLETQYF
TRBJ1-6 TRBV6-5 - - TGTGCCAGCAGTTCCAAGGGGGTCCAAAATTCACCCCTCCACTTT CASSSKGVQNSPLHF
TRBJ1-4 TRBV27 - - TGTGCCAGCCGTCGACAGTCAACTAATGAAAAACTGTTTTTT CASRRQSTNEKLFF
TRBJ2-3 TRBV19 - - TGTGCCAGTAGTGACACTAGCTACGGCACAGATACGCAGTATTTT CASSDTSYGTDTQYF
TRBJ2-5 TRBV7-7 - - TGTGCTAGCAGCTTAAGAATCGGTACCCAAGAGACCCAGTACTTC CASSLRIGTQETQYF
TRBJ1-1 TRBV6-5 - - TGTGCCAGCAGTAACACCGCAGAACACACTGAAGCTTTCTTT CASSNTAEHTEAFF
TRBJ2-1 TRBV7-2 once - TGTGCCAGCAGCCCGGGGACTTCCAACAATGAGCAGTTCTTC CASSPGTSNNEQFF
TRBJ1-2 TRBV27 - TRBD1 TGTGCCAGCGGCATGGGAGGGGACAGGGGTATTCTCGGCTACACCTTC CASGMGGDRGILGYTF
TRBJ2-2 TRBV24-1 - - TGTGCCACCAGTGGCCCGTCAGGGATTAGTGCGAACACCGGGGAGCTGTTTTTT CATSGPSGISANTGELFF
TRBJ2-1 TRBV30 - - TGTGCCTGGAGTCGACTAGTTGTTGAGCAGTTCTTC CAWSRLVVEQFF
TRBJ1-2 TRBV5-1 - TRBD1 TGCGCCAGCAGCTTCGGCGGGACAGGGGGCTTCTATGGCTACACCTTC CASSFGGTGGFYGYTF
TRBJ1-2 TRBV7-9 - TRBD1 TGTGCCAGCAGCTCCTGGGACAGGGTGAATTGGGATGGCTACACCTTC CASSSWDRVNWDGYTF
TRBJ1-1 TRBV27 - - TGTGCCAGCAGTTTCGAGGGGAACACTGAAGCTTTCTTT CASSFEGNTEAFF
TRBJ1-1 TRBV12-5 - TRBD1 TGTGCTAGTGGACTCCGGACAGGGGGCATCACCATCAACACTGAAGCTTTCTTT CASGLRTGGITINTEAFF
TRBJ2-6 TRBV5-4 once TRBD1 TGTGCCAGCCCGAAAACGGGTACAGGGGGGAGTGGGGCCAACGTCCTGACTTTC CASPKTGTGGSGANVLTF
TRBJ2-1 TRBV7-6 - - TGTGCCAGCAGCTTATTCCAGGATAACTCCTACAATGAGCAGTTCTTC CASSLFQDNSYNEQFF
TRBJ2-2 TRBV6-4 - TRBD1 TGTGCCAGCAGTGGGGACAGGGCCGGGGAGCTGTTTTTT CASSGDRAGELFF
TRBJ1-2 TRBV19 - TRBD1 TGTGCCAGTAGTCCCGACAGGGCTAACTATGGCTACACCTTC CASSPDRANYGYTF
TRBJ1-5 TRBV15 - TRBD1 TGTGCCACCAGCAGCCGGACAGGGAGCAACAATCAGCCCCAGCATTTT CATSSRTGSNNQPQHF
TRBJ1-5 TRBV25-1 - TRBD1 TGTGCCAGCAGTGACAGGGGGCGAGGTCAGCCCCAGCATTTT CASSDRGRGQPQHF
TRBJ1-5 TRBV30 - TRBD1 TGTGCCTGGAGTACAGGGGCGGGTCAGCCCCAGCATTTT CAWSTGAGQPQHF
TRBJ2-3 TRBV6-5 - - TGTGCCAGCATGGCGGGAGATACGCAGTATTTT CASMAGDTQYF
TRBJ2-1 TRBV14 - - TGTGCCAGCAGCCCGTCACTAGTCCGAAGCACTTACAATGAGCAGTTCTTC CASSPSLVRSTYNEQFF